A single sample gave rise to the 18 T cell receptor beta chains below, sequenced in a study of blood T cell repertoires in COVID-19. Repertoires were generated with immunoSEQ multiplex PCR, while TCRdb's copy carries only in-frame clones and drops some. The table shows 140,000 to 150,000 clones, with about four fifths occurring only once. The source material was peripheral blood. The receptors derive from a human donor with acute or convalescent COVID-19. The donor label of this sample is uncertain.

CDR3 protein: CATSPGPGRTPGNTIYF. DNA for the CDR3: TGTGCCACCTCGCCGGGTCCAGGGAGGACCCCTGGAAACACCATATATTTT. This sequence joins TRBV10-3 and TRBJ1-3, with D tentatively TRBD1 (5 bases). Trimming left V 10 bases short and J 2 bases short, with 24 bases between. There are 17 residues in the CDR3. Germline V lookup: CDR1 ENHRY, CDR2 SYGVKD.

J is TRBJ2-2 and V is TRBV28; D gene unclear. CDR3 length: 14 residues. Trimming shortened V by 4 bases and J by 3 bases, and 9 bases separated the two germline ends. The V gene's germline CDR1 is MDHEN and CDR2 SYDVKM. As DNA, the CDR3 is TGTGCCAGCAGTTCAGGAATTGACACCGGGGAGCTGTTTTTT. As protein: CASSSGIDTGELFF. Filled out from reference TRBV28 and TRBJ2-2, the complete variable domain reads DVKVTQSSRYLVKRTGEKVFLECVQDMDHENMFWYRQDPGLGLRLIYFSYDVKMKEKGDIPEGYSVSREKKERFSLILESASTNQTSMYLCASSSGIDTGELFFGEGSRLTVL.

The genes are TRBV5-1 and TRBJ2-3; a weak D match, TRBD1 (6 bases). The CDR3 is made up of 14 amino acids. V dropped 4 bases and J dropped 6 bases, with 15 bases sitting between them. Germline loops: CDR1 SGHRS, CDR2 YFSETQ. The CDR3 bases are TGCGCCAGCAGCCGAGGAATACAGGGCGATACGCAGTATTTT. This translates into CASSRGIQGDTQYF.

V is TRBV7-3 and J is TRBJ2-2; TRBD2 matches 7 bases. In germline, CDR1 is SGHTA, CDR2 FQGTGA. The CDR3 consists of 17 residues. V trimming: 1 base; J trimming: 0 bases; junction bases outside the gene matches: 5. The CDR3: CASSLIGGGANTGELFF. The CDR3 DNA is TGTGCCAGCAGCTTAATAGGCGGGGGAGCGAACACCGGGGAGCTGTTTTTT. The entire variable domain, with the rest obtained from reference TRBV7-3 and TRBJ2-2, is as follows: GAGVSQTPSNKVTEKGKYVELRCDPISGHTALYWYRQSLGQGPEFLIYFQGTGAADDSGLPNDRFFAVRPEGSVSTLKIQRTERGDSAVYLCASSLIGGGANTGELFFGEGSRLTVL.

The chain employs TRBV5-4 and TRBJ1-1, with TRBD1 matching 8 bases. The CDR3 is 15 amino acids. V lost 2 bases to trimming and J lost 0 bases; unmatched junction nucleotides: 3. Germline V CDR1 and CDR2: SGHNT, YYREEE (reference sequence). CDR3 in amino acids: CASSLRTGMNTEAFF. The CDR3 nucleotides read TGTGCCAGCAGCTTACGGACAGGGATGAACACTGAAGCTTTCTTT. The whole variable domain, filled in from reference TRBV5-4 and TRBJ1-1, reads ETGVTQSPTHLIKTRGQQVTLRCSSQSGHNTVSWYQQALGQGPQFIFQYYREEENGRGNFPPRFSGLQFPNYSSELNVNALELDDSALYLCASSLRTGMNTEAFFGQGTRLTVV.

The rearrangement joins TRBV6-5 to TRBJ2-7; 7 bases fit TRBD1. Germline loops: CDR1 MNHEY, CDR2 SVGAGI. The V segment lost 3 bases and the J segment 2 bases; nucleotides outside the gene matches: 7. The CDR3 is 15 amino acids. In DNA, the CDR3 is TGTGCCAGCAGTTATTCCCCCACAGGGGCCTACGAGCAGTACTTC. Its protein product is CASSYSPTGAYEQYF.

Only one count was recorded for this clone. This chain links TRBV6-2 or TRBV6-3 with TRBJ1-3, with a tentative D call TRBD1 (6 bases). V lost 5 bases to trimming and J lost 2 bases, with 10 bases between them. Germline CDR1 and CDR2: MNHEY and SVGEGT. The CDR3 extends over 14 amino acids. This chain's CDR3 is CASSKTGTGNTIYF. The DNA of the CDR3 is TGTGCCAGCAGTAAGACAGGAACTGGAAACACCATATATTTT.

The rearrangement uses TRBV10-3 and TRBJ1-5; TRBD1 agrees at 9 bases. J lost 8 bases, V lost 3 bases, and 8 bases had no gene match. The CDR3 is 15 amino acids. Per germline, CDR1 ENHRY and CDR2 SYGVKD. This CDR3 is CAISESDRGPEPQHF. As DNA, the CDR3 is TGTGCCATCAGTGAATCGGACAGGGGACCTGAGCCCCAGCATTTT.

This rearrangement joins TRBV19 to TRBJ2-7, with D perhaps matching TRBD2 (6 bases). The CDR3 covers 14 residues. The germline V gene has CDR1 LNHDA and CDR2 SQIVND (reference sequence). The germline V and J ends were trimmed by 2 bases and 5 bases, with 13 bases remaining between them. The CDR3 bases are TGTGCCAGTAGTATAATCGGAGGGTCCAACGAGCAGTACTTC. Translated, it gives CASSIIGGSNEQYF.

This chain links TRBV2 with TRBJ1-1; D is unresolved. V lost 9 bases and J 6 bases, leaving 14 bases between the germline ends. Germline CDR1 reads SNHLY; CDR2 reads FYNNEI. The CDR3 has 12 amino acids. The CDR3 is CASQQTSPEAFF. Written as DNA, the CDR3 is TGTGCCAGTCAACAGACGTCCCCTGAAGCTTTCTTT.

The count of this clone is one. This sequence joins TRBV6-7 and TRBJ2-3; 8 nucleotides align to TRBD2. TRBV6-7 has ORF status, its function being uncertain. The CDR3 contains 15 residues. V trimming: 2 bases; J trimming: 7 bases; junction bases outside the gene matches: 8. The CDR3 loop is CASSYEAGGLHTQYF. CDR3 nucleotides: TGTGCCAGCAGTTACGAGGCGGGGGGCCTTCATACGCAGTATTTT.

This sequence joins TRBV5-5 and TRBJ1-6; the match to TRBD1 covers 8 bases. V trimming: 1 base; J trimming: 6 bases; junction bases outside the gene matches: 6. The CDR3 consists of 16 residues. Looked up from germline, CDR1 is SGHKS and CDR2 is YYEKEE (reference sequence). The CDR3 reads CASSLSGGELNSPLHF. In DNA, the CDR3 is TGTGCCAGCAGCTTGTCAGGGGGCGAGCTTAATTCACCCCTCCACTTT.

The chain employs TRBV20-1 and TRBJ1-1, with a tentative D call TRBD1 (5 bases). Per germline, CDR1 DFQATT and CDR2 SNEGSKA (reference sequence). The V gene lost 7 bases and the J gene lost 6 bases, with 12 bases spanning the gap. The CDR3 has 11 amino acids. The CDR3 sequence is CSVQAGSEAFF. The CDR3 DNA reads TGCAGTGTACAGGCAGGGTCTGAAGCTTTCTTT.

This chain links TRBV6-6 with TRBJ2-1, with 9 bases that match TRBD1. V gave up 5 bases and J gave up 10 bases; unmatched junction bases: 9. Germline CDR1 reads MNHNY; CDR2 reads SVGAGI (reference sequence). This CDR3 has 14 amino acids. Here the CDR3 DNA reads TGTGCCAGCAGTGTAAACAGGGGGCGATCGGAGCAGTTCTTC. This encodes CASSVNRGRSEQFF.

V is TRBV9 and J is TRBJ2-7; D is perhaps TRBD2 (6 bases). The CDR3 spans 16 residues. Per the germline V gene, CDR1 is SGDLS and CDR2 is YYNGEE. V was shortened by 0 bases and J by 0 bases, with 13 bases between the two germline ends. The CDR3 sequence: CASSVGRARGSYEQYF. The CDR3 bases are TGTGCCAGCAGCGTAGGAAGGGCGCGGGGCTCCTACGAGCAGTACTTC.

The chain couples TRBV18 to TRBJ2-5, with D maybe TRBD1 (5 bases). Trimming stripped 6 bases from V and 2 bases from J, with 10 bases between. CDR3 length: 13 amino acids. The V gene's germline CDR1 is KGHSH and CDR2 LQKENI. The chain's CDR3 is CASSQGSQETQYF. In DNA, the CDR3 is TGTGCCAGCTCGCAGGGCTCGCAAGAGACCCAGTACTTC.

The chain uses TRBV7-2 and TRBJ1-5, with 7 nucleotides matching TRBD1. V trimming: 2 bases; J trimming: 5 bases; junction bases outside the gene matches: 0. The CDR3 is 13 residues long. The germline gives CDR1 SGHTA, CDR2 FQGNSA. The CDR3 reads CASSLRGHQPQHF. The CDR3 coding sequence is TGTGCCAGCAGCTTAAGGGGGCATCAGCCCCAGCATTTT. The full variable domain, with the rest looked up from reference TRBV7-2 and TRBJ1-5, is GAGVSQSPSNKVTEKGKDVELRCDPISGHTALYWYRQSLGQGLEFLIYFQGNSAPDKSGLPSDRFSAERTGGSVSTLTIQRTQQEDSAVYLCASSLRGHQPQHFGDGTRLSIL.

The gene calls are TRBV20-1 and TRBJ2-5; no clear D gene. Trimming cost V 6 bases and J 0 bases, with 5 bases left between them. CDR3 length: 11 amino acids. In germline, CDR1 is DFQATT, CDR2 SNEGSKA (reference sequence). The CDR3 reads CSAADQETQYF. The CDR3, as DNA: TGCAGTGCGGCAGACCAAGAGACCCAGTACTTC.